The sequence of this TCR beta chain was determined in a study of blood T cells in healthy people across ages. Primers used in a second PCR of roughly 7 to 11 cycles were a sample-barcoded 5' primer and a J-beta primer mix. From the 5' RACE reads, TCRdb called clonotypes with MiXCR, one entry per CDR3 protein. There are 650,000 to 950,000 distinct CDR3 sequences in the sample; around 45% occur only once, and around 21% lies in the top ten. The study isolated at least 6.5 million PBMCs from each sample. Trimming cost V 3 bases and J 11 bases, with 8 bases left between them. CDR1 is SGHAT and CDR2 is FQNNGV in the germline V gene. This CDR3 contains 11 residues.

This receptor was obtained from a man aged 55-75 years in good health. Sample: blood. The chain couples TRBV11-2 to TRBJ2-4, with D perhaps assigned TRBD1 or TRBD2 (5 bases each). The CDR3 reads CASSLGRFQYF. CDR3 bases: TGTGCCAGCAGCTTGGGACGATTTCAGTACTTC.